The sequence of this T cell receptor beta chain was determined in a study of blood T cell repertoires in COVID-19. Overall study: PBMCs, B-cell-depleted T cells, or T cells were the source of the cDNA or gDNA that made up the material.

Trimming shortened V by 7 bases and J by 1 base, and 11 bases separated the two germline ends. The CDR3 sequence is 14 residues long. The germline CDR1 and CDR2 sequences are MDHEN and SYDVKM. As processed by the authors: It was from reference gene primer amplification that nucleated cell counts were estimated. Data came from immunoSEQ multiplex PCR; TCRdb stores just in-frame clones and leaves some out. V and J calls and clone size are as listed in that table; D and trimming were resolved from the DNA. The sample shows some 300,000 clones, 90% of them seen only once. This sequence originates from a woman aged 40 to 50 with COVID-19, enrolled during active disease. Sequenced sample: peripheral blood. V is TRBV28 and J is TRBJ2-1; D might be TRBD1 (6 bases). CDR3 nucleotide sequence: TGTGCCAGCATCCTGGACAGATCCTACAATGAGCAGTTCTTC. Protein sequence: CASILDRSYNEQFF.